This is a list of T cell receptor beta chains from one sample in a study of T-cell reconstitution after alpha-beta-depleted transplantation in children. Using its own MiXCR run on the PCR reads, TCRdb lists one record per CDR3 protein. The sample consists of 500,000 to 650,000 distinct CDR3 sequences, over 10% of them appearing once. The sample in question was PBMCs, mostly from graft donor cells, obtained 180 days after TCRalphabeta/CD19-depleted stem cell transplant. The receptors shown here come from a female patient aged 2-15 years who had a stem cell transplant for aplastic anemia, so the T cells may come from the graft donor. CDR3s include the opening cysteine and the closing phenylalanine or tryptophan. Fields, in order: V gene, D gene, clone size, J gene, CDR3 protein, CDR3 DNA. A D gene is named only where the DNA matches it firmly. The size field is filled for only some rows; it gives once, few, many or a size class.

v_gene: TRBV9; d_gene: TRBD1; abundance: NA; j_gene: TRBJ1-2; CDR3aa: CASTKPGTAINYGYTF; CDR3nt: TGTGCCAGCACCAAACCCGGGACAGCGATTAACTATGGCTACACCTTC
v_gene: TRBV20-1; d_gene: TRBD2; abundance: NA; j_gene: TRBJ2-7; CDR3aa: CSGGGTSFYEQYF; CDR3nt: TGCAGTGGCGGAGGGACTAGTTTCTACGAGCAGTACTTC
v_gene: TRBV15; d_gene: NA; abundance: NA; j_gene: TRBJ1-1; CDR3aa: CATSRTGAMNTEAFF; CDR3nt: TGTGCCACCAGCAGGACAGGCGCCATGAACACTGAAGCTTTCTTT
v_gene: TRBV14; d_gene: NA; abundance: NA; j_gene: TRBJ2-1; CDR3aa: CATSPLSLASNHNEQFF; CDR3nt: TGTGCCACCAGCCCTCTAAGTCTAGCGTCCAATCACAATGAGCAGTTCTTC
v_gene: TRBV28; d_gene: NA; abundance: many; j_gene: TRBJ2-1; CDR3aa: CAIGGEREQFF; CDR3nt: TGTGCCATCGGGGGTGAGCGTGAGCAGTTCTTC
v_gene: TRBV28; d_gene: NA; abundance: NA; j_gene: TRBJ1-2; CDR3aa: CASSLSGRRGRNGYTF; CDR3nt: TGTGCCAGCAGTTTATCGGGACGGAGAGGGAGGAATGGCTACACCTTC
v_gene: TRBV11-2; d_gene: NA; abundance: NA; j_gene: TRBJ2-7; CDR3aa: CASSWGGLSYEQYF; CDR3nt: TGTGCCAGCAGCTGGGGTGGCCTCTCCTACGAGCAGTACTTC
v_gene: TRBV2; d_gene: NA; abundance: few; j_gene: TRBJ2-4; CDR3aa: CASSGDGVLGIQYF; CDR3nt: TGTGCCAGCAGTGGGGACGGCGTCCTGGGCATTCAGTACTTC
v_gene: TRBV12-3/TRBV12-4; d_gene: TRBD1; abundance: NA; j_gene: TRBJ2-7; CDR3aa: CASSSIPDRAHEQYF; CDR3nt: TGTGCCAGCAGTTCCATCCCGGACAGGGCCCACGAGCAGTACTTC
v_gene: TRBV4-3; d_gene: NA; abundance: NA; j_gene: TRBJ1-6; CDR3aa: CASSQDSGGNSPLHF; CDR3nt: TGCGCCAGCAGCCAAGATTCGGGCGGAAATTCACCCCTCCACTTT
v_gene: TRBV29-1; d_gene: NA; abundance: many; j_gene: TRBJ2-5; CDR3aa: CSVTGTRGETQYF; CDR3nt: TGCAGCGTCACCGGGACTCGAGGGGAGACCCAGTACTTC
v_gene: TRBV25-1; d_gene: NA; abundance: NA; j_gene: TRBJ2-7; CDR3aa: CASSEFTLPVDEQYF; CDR3nt: TGTGCCAGCAGTGAATTCACACTGCCCGTTGACGAGCAGTACTTC
v_gene: TRBV3-1; d_gene: NA; abundance: few; j_gene: TRBJ1-1; CDR3aa: CASSHDHRVYGQTEAFF; CDR3nt: TGTGCCAGCAGCCACGACCACAGGGTTTACGGGCAGACTGAAGCTTTCTTT
v_gene: TRBV6-5; d_gene: TRBD2; abundance: NA; j_gene: TRBJ2-3; CDR3aa: CASSLNPLAGGPDTQYF; CDR3nt: TGTGCCAGCAGTTTAAACCCGCTAGCGGGAGGGCCTGATACGCAGTATTTT
v_gene: TRBV20-1; d_gene: NA; abundance: NA; j_gene: TRBJ2-3; CDR3aa: CSVKGVADTQYF; CDR3nt: TGCAGTGTTAAGGGAGTAGCAGATACGCAGTATTTT
v_gene: TRBV15; d_gene: NA; abundance: many; j_gene: TRBJ2-1; CDR3aa: CATSRDPGLYNEQFF; CDR3nt: TGTGCCACCAGCAGAGATCCGGGACTCTACAATGAGCAGTTCTTC
v_gene: TRBV18; d_gene: NA; abundance: NA; j_gene: TRBJ1-1; CDR3aa: CASSPSGQGSCTEAFF; CDR3nt: TGTGCCAGCTCACCTTCGGGGCAGGGCAGTTGCACTGAAGCTTTCTTT
v_gene: TRBV7-2; d_gene: NA; abundance: few; j_gene: TRBJ1-2; CDR3aa: CASFLGRDGYTF; CDR3nt: TGTGCCAGCTTTCTAGGGAGGGATGGCTACACCTTC
v_gene: TRBV4-3; d_gene: NA; abundance: few; j_gene: TRBJ2-2; CDR3aa: CASSQRGDTGELFF; CDR3nt: TGCGCCAGCAGCCAAAGAGGAGACACCGGGGAGCTGTTTTTT
v_gene: TRBV15; d_gene: NA; abundance: many; j_gene: TRBJ2-7; CDR3aa: CATRDGYEQYF; CDR3nt: TGTGCCACCAGGGACGGATACGAGCAGTACTTC
v_gene: TRBV6-4; d_gene: TRBD1; abundance: NA; j_gene: TRBJ1-5; CDR3aa: CASSDPDRDNQPQHF; CDR3nt: TGTGCCAGCAGTGACCCCGACAGGGACAATCAGCCCCAGCATTTT
v_gene: TRBV4-3; d_gene: TRBD1; abundance: NA; j_gene: TRBJ2-3; CDR3aa: CASSQDDREKEDTQYF; CDR3nt: TGCGCCAGCAGCCAAGACGACAGGGAAAAGGAAGATACGCAGTATTTT